Listed below are T cell receptor beta chains from one sample, sequenced in a study of blood T cell repertoires in COVID-19. TCRdb's table, derived via immunoSEQ multiplex PCR, lists solely in-frame clones and lacks some. Of 200,000 to 250,000 clones in the sample, about 91% are singletons; the top ten hold around 1.4%. Sequenced material: peripheral blood. These receptors came from a man in his late teens or twenties with active or convalescent COVID-19. The CDR3 runs from the conserved cysteine through the conserved F or W. The D gene is left open where the match is weak. Rows give clone size only sometimes, using once, few, many, or a class for an expanded clone.

j_call clone_size d_call v_call cdr3_aa cdr3_nt
TRBJ1-4 . . TRBV7-9 CASIGVDEKLFF TGTGCCAGCATCGGGGTTGATGAAAAACTGTTTTTT
TRBJ1-5 . TRBD1 TRBV6-1 CASSEVDRESQPQHF TGTGCCAGCAGTGAAGTGGACAGGGAGAGTCAGCCCCAGCATTTT
TRBJ2-5 . TRBD2 TRBV7-8 CASSLLLAGELQETQYF TGTGCCAGCAGCTTACTACTAGCGGGAGAGCTCCAAGAGACCCAGTACTTC
TRBJ2-3 . TRBD1 TRBV7-3 CASSLRDRDTQYF TGTGCCAGCAGCTTAAGGGACAGGGATACGCAGTATTTT
TRBJ2-7 . . TRBV12-3/TRBV12-4 CASSSLYEQYF TGTGCCAGCAGTTCACTTTACGAGCAGTACTTC
TRBJ1-6 . TRBD1 TRBV10-3 CAIRATGDSPLHF TGTGCCATCAGGGCAACAGGGGACTCACCCCTCCACTTT
TRBJ2-3 . TRBD2 TRBV5-5 CASSLRLLAGADTQYF TGTGCCAGCAGCTTGCGGCTGTTGGCGGGAGCAGATACGCAGTATTTT
TRBJ1-4 . . TRBV11-2 CASSPRDISRGEKLFF TGTGCCAGCAGCCCGAGAGACATTTCCCGCGGGGAAAAACTGTTTTTT
TRBJ2-3 . TRBD2 TRBV9 CASTGGNTQYF TGTGCCAGCACGGGAGGAAATACGCAGTATTTT
TRBJ2-7 few . TRBV5-6 CASSLIDYGREQYF TGTGCCAGCAGCTTGATTGACTACGGGCGCGAGCAGTACTTC
TRBJ2-7 . . TRBV6-5 CASSYGGGLIAYEQYF TGTGCCAGCAGTTACGGTGGCGGGCTGATCGCCTACGAGCAGTACTTC
TRBJ1-2 . TRBD1 TRBV6-4 CASSDGQGARGYTF TGTGCCAGCAGTGACGGCCAGGGGGCAAGGGGCTACACCTTC
TRBJ1-5 . . TRBV15 CATSRGGEMGNQPQHF TGTGCCACCAGCAGGGGTGGGGAGATGGGCAATCAGCCCCAGCATTTT
TRBJ1-4 once . TRBV6-5 CASGQINEKLFF TGTGCCAGCGGGCAGATTAATGAAAAACTGTTTTTT
TRBJ2-2 . TRBD2 TRBV24-1 CATSDPLAGVYNTGELFF TGTGCCACCAGTGATCCCTTAGCGGGAGTATACAACACCGGGGAGCTGTTTTTT
TRBJ1-2 . . TRBV7-2 CASSFALGSGGAGGYTF TGTGCCAGCAGCTTTGCCCTGGGGTCGGGGGGGGCAGGAGGCTACACCTTC
TRBJ2-5 . TRBD1 TRBV4-2 CASSPGQGAETQYF TGTGCCAGCAGCCCGGGACAGGGGGCAGAGACCCAGTACTTC
TRBJ1-5 . TRBD1 TRBV7-2 CASSPDRVPQPQHF TGTGCCAGCAGCCCGGACAGGGTCCCCCAGCCCCAGCATTTT
TRBJ1-6 . . TRBV4-3 CASSQLVGGDSPLHF TGCGCCAGCAGCCAACTTGTCGGGGGGGATTCACCCCTCCACTTT
TRBJ2-7 . TRBD2 TRBV2 CASSEGTSGIYEQYF TGTGCCAGCAGTGAAGGGACTAGCGGAATTTACGAGCAGTACTTC
TRBJ2-3 . TRBD2 TRBV3-1/TRBV3-2 CASSPTPSSGSVTDTQYF TGTGCCAGCAGCCCAACTCCATCTAGCGGGAGCGTGACAGATACGCAGTATTTT
TRBJ2-3 . . TRBV19 CASGLAVGWTDTQYF TGTGCCAGTGGACTGGCGGTGGGTTGGACGGATACGCAGTATTTT
TRBJ1-1 . . TRBV7-2 CASSFRGGNTEAFF TGTGCCAGCAGCTTTAGGGGGGGGAACACTGAAGCTTTCTTT
TRBJ2-1 few . TRBV10-3 CAIRGGQGPGDEQFF TGTGCCATCAGGGGGGGGCAGGGGCCAGGCGATGAGCAGTTCTTC
TRBJ2-7 . TRBD2 TRBV18 CASSRGTSGSKGLGEQYF TGTGCCAGCTCACGAGGGACTAGCGGGAGTAAAGGTTTGGGCGAGCAGTACTTC
TRBJ1-2 . . TRBV29-1 CSVETGYGYTF TGCAGCGTTGAAACGGGATATGGCTACACCTTC
TRBJ1-2 . TRBD1 TRBV30 CAWSGDRYGYTF TGTGCCTGGAGTGGGGACAGATATGGCTACACCTTC
TRBJ1-3 . . TRBV12-3/TRBV12-4 CASSPSVTIYF TGTGCCAGCAGCCCTTCGGTCACCATATATTTT
TRBJ2-2 . TRBD1 TRBV18 CASSTTTGASTGELFF TGTGCCAGCTCAACTACGACAGGGGCCAGCACCGGGGAGCTGTTTTTT
TRBJ1-1 . TRBD1 TRBV2 CASSRDRGGTEAFF TGTGCCAGCAGCCGAGACAGGGGGGGCACTGAAGCTTTCTTT
TRBJ1-1 . TRBD1 TRBV7-8 CASSPDRDAFF TGTGCCAGCAGCCCGGACAGGGACGCTTTCTTT
TRBJ1-2 once TRBD1 TRBV18 CASSEGQGALNYGYTF TGTGCCAGCTCAGAAGGACAGGGGGCTTTGAACTATGGCTACACCTTC
TRBJ2-1 . TRBD2 TRBV6-6 CASSPGTSGRNARGSYNEQFF TGTGCCAGCAGTCCCGGGACTAGCGGGAGGAATGCGCGGGGCTCCTACAATGAGCAGTTCTTC
TRBJ1-1 . TRBD1 TRBV18 CASSQGQAVNTEAFF TGTGCCAGCTCACAAGGACAGGCGGTGAACACTGAAGCTTTCTTT
TRBJ1-5 once . TRBV19 CASSIRLHGQRDSNQPQHF TGTGCCAGTAGTATAAGACTTCACGGCCAGAGGGATAGCAATCAGCCCCAGCATTTT
TRBJ2-7 . . TRBV7-9 CASSLDRAEQYF TGTGCCAGCAGCTTAGACAGAGCCGAGCAGTACTTC
TRBJ1-2 . . TRBV11-2 CASRPPGDLYGYTF TGTGCCAGCAGGCCCCCAGGGGACCTCTATGGCTACACCTTC
TRBJ2-5 . TRBD2 TRBV29-1 CSVGLAGVSRETQYF TGCAGCGTTGGACTAGCGGGAGTATCTAGAGAGACCCAGTACTTC
TRBJ1-3 once . TRBV6-5 CASSYRQGHSGNTIYF TGTGCCAGCAGTTATCGGCAGGGTCACTCTGGAAACACCATATATTTT
TRBJ2-7 . TRBD2 TRBV7-2 CASREGFSGRADEQYF TGTGCCAGCAGGGAGGGGTTCAGCGGGAGGGCCGACGAGCAGTACTTC
TRBJ1-5 . . TRBV6-4 CATAVQPNQPQHF TGTGCCACCGCGGTCCAGCCTAATCAGCCCCAGCATTTT
TRBJ2-5 . . TRBV14 CASSQGLQVFGGETQYF TGTGCCAGCAGCCAAGGATTACAGGTTTTCGGGGGAGAGACCCAGTACTTC
TRBJ1-2 . TRBD1 TRBV6-5 CASSFGTADYGYTF TGTGCCAGCAGTTTTGGGACAGCCGACTATGGCTACACCTTC
TRBJ1-1 . . TRBV19 CAISMTQNTEAFF TGTGCCATCTCGATGACACAGAACACTGAAGCTTTCTTT
TRBJ2-7 . . TRBV30 CACFGRNTYEQYF TGTGCCTGTTTTGGGAGGAACACCTACGAGCAGTACTTC
TRBJ1-5 . . TRBV28 CASSQQNNQPQHF TGTGCCAGCTCTCAACAGAACAATCAGCCCCAGCATTTT
TRBJ2-5 . . TRBV2 CASSEAPRGHQGTQYF TGTGCCAGCAGTGAAGCACCCAGGGGTCACCAAGGCACCCAGTACTTC
TRBJ2-7 . TRBD1 TRBV6-5 CASSYSRDRSHEQYF TGTGCCAGCAGTTACTCCCGGGACAGGTCCCACGAGCAGTACTTC
TRBJ1-5 once . TRBV19 CASSRVGSRGSSPQHF TGTGCCAGTAGTAGAGTTGGCAGCCGAGGGTCTTCGCCCCAGCATTTT
TRBJ2-7 . TRBD2 TRBV5-1 CASRWASGSYEQYF TGCGCCAGCAGGTGGGCTAGCGGGAGTTACGAGCAGTACTTC
TRBJ2-1 . TRBD2 TRBV2 CASREGLADYNEQFF TGTGCCAGCAGGGAAGGTCTAGCGGACTACAATGAGCAGTTCTTC
TRBJ1-4 . . TRBV28 CASRTPQGREKLFF TGTGCCAGCAGAACCCCCCAGGGCAGAGAAAAACTGTTTTTT
TRBJ2-1 . . TRBV3-1/TRBV3-2 CASSLRNNEQFF TGTGCCAGCAGCCTGCGTAACAATGAGCAGTTCTTC
TRBJ2-3 . TRBD1 TRBV7-6 CASSFPDRGQDTQYF TGTGCCAGCAGTTTCCCGGACAGGGGTCAAGATACGCAGTATTTT
TRBJ1-5 . . TRBV12-5 CASGLGAEPQHF TGTGCTAGTGGTTTGGGAGCGGAGCCCCAGCATTTT